One sample yielded the 3 T cell receptor beta chains listed below, sequenced in a study of blood T cells in healthy people across ages. For the second PCR, which ran for about 7 to 11 cycles, a sample-barcoded 5' primer and a J-beta primer mix were used. MiXCR, run by TCRdb on the 5' RACE reads, gives a single entry per CDR3 protein. Of approximately 490,000 distinct CDR3 sequences listed, 24% are singletons. The same specimen was also included in a second study, on T cells of mothers and their children.

The specimen sequenced was blood. These receptors came from a boy between 5 and 17 years old in good health.

This clonotype occurred a few times. The V gene is TRBV12-3 or TRBV12-4, the J gene TRBJ1-1; D is possibly TRBD1 (6 bases). V lost 5 bases and J 6 bases, leaving 19 bases between the germline ends. The CDR3 consists of 15 residues. The chain's CDR3 is CASSLSGTPNAEAFF. The CDR3 nucleotides are TGTGCCAGCAGTCTCTCCGGGACACCTAACGCTGAAGCTTTCTTT.

V is TRBV20-1 and J is TRBJ1-4, with TRBD1 as a possible D gene (6 bases). Per germline, CDR1 DFQATT and CDR2 SNEGSKA (reference sequence). This CDR3 has 15 amino acids. V shed 1 base and J shed 5 bases, with 14 bases lying between them. CDR3: CSARALEGGNEKLFF. The CDR3 DNA sequence: TGCAGTGCTAGAGCCCTAGAGGGGGGGAATGAAAAACTGTTTTTT.

This clonotype has just a few counts. Here the CDR3 DNA reads TGTGCCAGCAGTAGTATGGTGGGGAAACTGTTTTTT. Its translation is CASSSMVGKLFF. V usage is TRBV6-5 and J usage is TRBJ1-4, with D unclear. The CDR3 covers 12 residues. Deletions cut 5 bases from V and 11 bases from J, with 12 bases between. Looked up from germline, CDR1 is MNHEY and CDR2 is SVGAGI.